One and the same sample provided the 7 T cell receptor beta chains below, sequenced in a study of early T cells in non-severe SARS-CoV-2 infection. TCRdb passed the 5' RACE reads through MiXCR, listing each CDR3 protein once. The table has roughly 28,000 distinct CDR3 sequences, 5.4% seen once. Sequenced material: whole blood. These receptors were taken from an adult who was a healthcare worker with PCR-confirmed SARS-CoV-2 infection or an uninfected control (not recorded which).

This clonotype came up many times. V usage is TRBV12-3 or TRBV12-4 and J usage is TRBJ2-1; 11 bases agree with TRBD2. Trimming removed 6 bases from V and 8 bases from J; junction bases left unmatched: 6. This CDR3 is built from 14 residues. Written as DNA, the CDR3 is TGTGCCAGCAGACTAGCGGGAGTAGGTGATGAGCAGTTCTTC. This encodes CASRLAGVGDEQFF.

Of note for this clonotype: The junction differs from germline at one of its ends, possibly a read error. The V and J genes are TRBV7-9 and TRBJ2-3, with 8 bases aligning to TRBD2. This CDR3 region has 13 residues. CDR1 SEHNR and CDR2 FQNEAQ come from the germline V gene (reference sequence). The CDR3 sequence: CASSLFSSGLRDF. CDR3 nucleotides: TGTGCCAGCAGCTTATTCTCTAGCGGGCTTCGGGATTTT.

This clonotype turned up a few times. The CDR3 sequence is CASSPKYGRPYEQYF. CDR3 bases: TGTGCCAGCAGCCCAAAATACGGCAGGCCCTACGAGCAGTACTTC. The chain is built from TRBV14 and TRBJ2-7; D ambiguous. The CDR3 contains 15 residues. The V end lost 4 bases, the J end lost 2 bases, and 15 bases lay between the germline ends. Per the germline V gene, CDR1 is SGHDN and CDR2 is FVKESK.

The V gene is TRBV28, the J gene TRBJ1-6; 7 nucleotides line up with TRBD1. Germline V gene lookup returns CDR1 MDHEN and CDR2 SYDVKM. The CDR3 contains 15 residues. Germline trimming cut 3 bases from V and 8 bases from J; bases unmatched to any gene: 7. The DNA for the CDR3 is TGTGCCAGCAGTTTGGGGGGACAGTGGTATTCACCCCTCCACTTT. It translates to CASSLGGQWYSPLHF.

CDR3: CASSLRGHMNTEAFF. The CDR3, as DNA: TGTGCCAGCAGCCTCAGGGGCCACATGAACACTGAAGCTTTCTTT. The V call is TRBV7-8, the J call TRBJ1-1; the D gene is possibly TRBD1 (6 bases). CDR1 and CDR2 (germline): SGHVS, FQNEAQ. V was shortened by 5 bases and J by 0 bases, with 13 bases between the two germline ends. CDR3 length equals 15 residues.

This clonotype was counted at least ten times. The V and J genes are TRBV11-3 and TRBJ1-5, with D hard to call. CDR1 is SGHNT, CDR2 YENEEA, per germline. Deletions cut 0 bases from V and 2 bases from J, with 8 bases between. This CDR3 contains 15 residues. The CDR3 is CASSLDRVGNQPQHF. The CDR3 coding sequence is TGTGCCAGCAGCTTAGATCGGGTAGGCAATCAGCCCCAGCATTTT.

The chain links TRBV20-1 to TRBJ1-6, with 9 bases lining up with TRBD1. The CDR3 extends over 13 amino acids. Germline-derived CDR1 and CDR2 are DFQATT and SNEGSKA (reference sequence). The V gene end was trimmed by 4 bases and the J gene end by 9 bases; junction bases not matched to a gene: 4. The CDR3 loop is CSATDRGSSPLHF. CDR3 sequence (DNA): TGCAGTGCTACGGACAGGGGAAGTTCACCCCTCCACTTT.